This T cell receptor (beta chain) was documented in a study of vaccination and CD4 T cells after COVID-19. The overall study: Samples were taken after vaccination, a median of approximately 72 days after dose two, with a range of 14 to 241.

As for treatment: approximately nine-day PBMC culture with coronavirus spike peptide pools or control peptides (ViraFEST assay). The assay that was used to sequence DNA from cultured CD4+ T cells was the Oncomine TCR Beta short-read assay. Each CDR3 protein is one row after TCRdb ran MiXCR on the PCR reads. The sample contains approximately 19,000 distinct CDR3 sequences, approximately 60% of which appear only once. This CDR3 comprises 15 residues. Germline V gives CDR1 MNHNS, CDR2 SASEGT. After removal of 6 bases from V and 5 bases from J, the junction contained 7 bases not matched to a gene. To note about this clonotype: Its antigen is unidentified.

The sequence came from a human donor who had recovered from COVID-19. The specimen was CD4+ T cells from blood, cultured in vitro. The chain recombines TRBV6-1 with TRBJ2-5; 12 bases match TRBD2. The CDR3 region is CASSRLAGAWETQYF. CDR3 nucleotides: TGTGCCAGCAGCCGACTAGCGGGAGCCTGGGAGACCCAGTACTTC.